The 10 T cell receptor beta chains presented below share a single source sample, sequenced in a study of CD8 T cells in ankylosing spondylitis. TCRdb analysed the 5' RACE reads with MiXCR anew, one entry per CDR3 protein. The table lists under 250,000 distinct CDR3 sequences, roughly a tenth of them singletons. The sequencing input was blood, either unsorted or a sorted T cell fraction (not recorded which). The receptor source for this set is a male donor with ankylosing spondylitis or in good health (not recorded which).

Ten or more counts support this clonotype. The chain recombines TRBV6-6 with TRBJ1-1; 8 nucleotides line up with TRBD1. The germline V gene encodes CDR1 MNHNY and CDR2 SVGAGI (reference sequence). The V gene end was trimmed by 6 bases and the J gene end by 10 bases; junction bases not matched to a gene: 4. This CDR3 region has 11 residues. The CDR3 bases are TGTGCCAGCAGCAAGGACAGGGCAGCTTTCTTT. It yields the protein CASSKDRAAFF.

V is TRBV30 and J is TRBJ2-1; D remains ambiguous. The germline CDR1 and CDR2 sequences are GTSNPN and SVGIG (reference sequence). V was shortened by 2 bases and J by 7 bases, with 9 bases between the two germline ends. This CDR3 is 12 amino acids long. The CDR3 region is CAWSPLENEQFF. The CDR3 DNA reads TGTGCCTGGAGTCCCCTAGAAAATGAGCAGTTCTTC.

This clonotype was picked up many times. The chain uses TRBV20-1 and TRBJ1-5; D possibly corresponds to TRBD1 (5 bases). The CDR3 sequence is 16 residues long. Trimming took off 6 bases at V and 2 bases at J, with 20 bases between the two ends. Germline V gene data show CDR1 as DFQATT and CDR2 as SNEGSKA (reference sequence). The CDR3 protein is CSAGELRQGRNQPQHF. The DNA for the CDR3 is TGCAGTGCAGGGGAGTTGCGTCAGGGACGCAATCAGCCCCAGCATTTT.

This clonotype was seen many times. The gene calls are TRBV2 and TRBJ1-5; D gene uncertain. There are 15 residues in the CDR3. Germline-derived CDR1 and CDR2 are SNHLY and FYNNEI. V lost 3 bases to trimming and J lost 1 base, with 10 bases between them. The CDR3: CASSEGWGSNQPQHF. In DNA form, the CDR3 reads TGTGCCAGCAGTGAGGGGTGGGGAAGCAATCAGCCCCAGCATTTT. The full variable domain, in which reference TRBV2 and TRBJ1-5 provide the parts outside the CDR3, is EPEVTQTPSHQVTQMGQEVILRCVPISNHLYFYWYRQILGQKVEFLVSFYNNEISEKSEIFDDQFSVERPDGSNFTLKIRSTKLEDSAMYFCASSEGWGSNQPQHFGDGTRLSIL.

The chain carries TRBV4-2 and TRBJ2-6, with D possibly being TRBD1 (5 bases). CDR1 is LGHNA, CDR2 YNFKEQ, per germline. This CDR3 spans 15 amino acids. The V gene lost 2 bases and the J gene lost 4 bases, with 9 bases spanning the gap. CDR3 region: CASSQLGPGANVLTF. The CDR3 nucleotides read TGTGCCAGCAGCCAATTGGGGCCGGGGGCCAACGTCCTGACTTTC.

This clonotype was seen many times. V gene TRBV20-1 combines with J gene TRBJ2-1; 11 nucleotides line up with TRBD2. J gave up 15 bases and V 3 bases, and 7 bases lay outside the gene matches. Germline loops: CDR1 DFQATT, CDR2 SNEGSKA (reference sequence). The CDR3 spans 12 residues. CDR3 residues: CSASLPGLAAFF. Written as DNA, the CDR3 is TGCAGTGCTAGTCTCCCGGGACTAGCGGCGTTCTTC.

This clonotype has a count of ten or more. The chain recombines TRBV12-3 or TRBV12-4 with TRBJ2-7; possibly TRBD1 for D (6 bases). CDR3 length: 15 residues. V shed 3 bases and J shed 1 base, with 13 bases lying between them. The CDR3 DNA is TGTGCCAGCAGTTTGGACAGCACCCTTTCCTACGAGCAGTACTTC. This translates into CASSLDSTLSYEQYF.

This clonotype showed up many times. V and J are TRBV9 and TRBJ2-1, with D perhaps TRBD2 (5 bases). V was cut by 4 bases and J by 10 bases, with 12 bases left in between. This CDR3 comprises 12 residues. Germline V gene lookup returns CDR1 SGDLS and CDR2 YYNGEE. CDR3 loop: CASSTTPGEQFF. The CDR3 DNA is TGTGCCAGCAGCACAACCCCGGGAGAGCAGTTCTTC. The full variable domain, completed using reference TRBV9 and TRBJ2-1, is DSGVTQTPKHLITATGQRVTLRCSPRSGDLSVYWYQQSLDQGLQFLIQYYNGEERAKGNILERFSAQQFPDLHSELNLSSLELGDSALYFCASSTTPGEQFFGPGTRLTVL.

This clonotype was seen repeatedly, ten times or more. The junction and the germline gene differ at one end; a read error may be behind it. V usage is TRBV2 and J usage is TRBJ2-2; D ambiguous. Germline V gene lookup returns CDR1 SNHLY and CDR2 FYNNEI. CDR3 length: 17 amino acids. The CDR3 protein is CASTEGYLGTNTGELFF. Here the CDR3 DNA reads TGTGCCAGCACTGAAGGGTATCTGGGAACGAACACCGGGGAGCTGTTTTTT.

This clonotype occurred many times. This rearrangement joins TRBV6-2 or TRBV6-3 to TRBJ2-2, with D perhaps TRBD1 (6 bases). Trimming removed 6 bases from V and 4 bases from J, with 15 bases in between. Germline-derived CDR1 and CDR2 are MNHEY and SVGEGT. The CDR3 sequence is 15 residues long. The CDR3 DNA reads TGTGCCAGCAGCTACAGGGACCTGGGCACCGGGGAGCTGTTTTTT. As protein: CASSYRDLGTGELFF.